Sequencing of this T cell receptor (beta chain) was carried out in a study of cytomegalovirus exposure and HLA in healthy donors (dated by TCRdb to 2016 to 2017). Concerning the study at large: In an earlier analysis of 450 to 750 of the donors, 250 to 350 Gb of sequence data and 90 million to 120 million unique TCR beta sequences from about 179 million T cells were reported. A later genetic analysis used genome-wide SNP genotypes for about 65% of the 666 donors, treating that subset as a discovery cohort. The study was designed to test whether signatures of past pathogen exposure could be identified by cataloging public T cell receptors. Of the roughly 400 genotyped donors, 81% were placed in the genetic ancestry cluster associated with self-reported Caucasian donors. HLA typing covered class I and class II loci at four-digit resolution. All discovery cohort repertoires had been generated using a single sequencing platform. A later analysis re-examined previously published TCR beta repertoires from just over 650 donors and added high-resolution HLA genotyping to investigate patterns of TCR occurrence. An early release that covered fewer than 750 HLA-typed donors contained approximately 290 gigabases of sequencing data and approximately 85 million unique TCR sequences. In the later analysis, no new phenotypic data were used to find candidate immune exposures; instead, reliance was placed on TCR beta sequences and their occurrence across donors. The study used immunosequencing to profile the T cell repertoires of under 700 subjects and linked those repertoires to cytomegalovirus serostatus. Typing coverage varied by locus: 629-630 donors for A, B, C, DRB1 and DQB1; more than 500 for DQA1; about 590 for DPA1; fewer than 480 for DPB1. The study combined high-throughput TCR immunosequencing, statistical association of individual TCRs with disease status, and machine learning to predict cytomegalovirus infection status. About five DR-DQ haplotypes were treated as single units for association and clustering because of strong linkage in the cohort. An earlier analysis of 500 to 750 of the donors applied high-throughput TCR beta sequencing to assess whether each TCR beta V gene segment acted as functional or pseudogenic. On average, over 200,000 unique TCR beta nucleotide sequences were sequenced per donor among 398 genotyped donors of the cohort, with roughly 18% of those sequences being non-productive. Besides the first cohort of approximately 670 subjects, a separate validation cohort made up of 120 different subjects was used. Donor age, sex, ethnicity and CMV serostatus were compiled together with the repertoire data. The research as a whole found: When HLA alleles, especially DR and DQ, strongly co-occurred, TCR associations were difficult to assign to individual alleles. The authors suggested that the approach could potentially be extended to other disease states and immunological phenotypes. Across donors, most TCR sequences were observed very rarely, whereas some public TCRs were present in many individuals. For the cohort, immune exposure information was limited to CMV serostatus. In a later analysis, over 15,000 TCR beta sequences were associated with specific HLA alleles at a false discovery rate of 0.05. Sequencing depth was assumed to be roughly uniform across donors in the presence/absence analyses, though that assumption may not hold. V-gene and J-gene trimming of TCR beta chains was associated with a missense DCLRE1C variant in a later genetic analysis, and the association was replicated in an independent cohort. Some IMGT-functional V segments, including TRBV6-2 and TRBV6-3, could not be distinguished by the 87-base-pair reads and were therefore excluded. In vitro tests confirmed that a few of the cytomegalovirus-associated TCR beta chains recognize cytomegalovirus antigens. In a later analysis, the rate of TCR association differed among HLA loci, with DRB1 alleles having the most associated TCRs and HLA-C alleles having the fewest. Several of the top co-occurrence clusters appeared to be linked to parvovirus B19, influenza, CMV and Epstein-Barr virus, according to a later analysis. According to a later genetic analysis, donors in an Asian-associated ancestry cluster had fewer N-insertions in productive TCRs than the approximately 690-donor mean. The study gave a list of some 150 TCR beta chains associated with cytomegalovirus. In an earlier analysis of under 600 of the donors, most TCR beta V segments were observed in productive rearrangements about 90% or about 30% of the time, broadly matching IMGT annotations. A further reported finding was that TCR beta sequences accurately predicted the HLA-A and HLA-B alleles for most subjects in the first cohort. A later analysis found that most CMV-associated TCR beta chains appeared HLA-restricted, with HLA associations seemingly driven largely by CMV exposure. Compared with equally common non-associated chains, HLA-associated TCR beta chains in a later analysis were more clonally expanded and had lower generation probabilities. Because some donors lacked HLA typing at each locus, the association tests relied only on the typed subset. Over 15 rarely observed V segments, including chromosome 9 orphons, were excluded from the earlier analysis of a few hundred of the donors because counts were too low. This cohort had only TCR beta chains sequenced, and the lack of alpha or paired-chain data limited which features could be detected. Correlated functional status among segregating V segments might reflect linkage disequilibrium, but an unknown experimental factor could not be ruled out. The classifier was reported to diagnose cytomegalovirus status with high specificity and sensitivity in both the original cohort and the validation cohort. The sequencing pipeline was judged likely to have produced a cluster of highly shared sequence variants as a technical artifact.

This clone was picked up many times. Its antigen remains unidentified. No clone much larger than this one lies a single base away; base qualities are absent. Trimming takes 1 base off V and 7 bases off J; junction bases not matched to a gene: 11. The CDR3 numbers 16 residues from cysteine through phenylalanine. CDR3 DNA only is kept here, 48 bases in frame from base 1. The germline V gene supplies CDR1 SGHDT and CDR2 YYEEEE. The library was made by the immunoSEQ multiplex PCR assay. A mixture of 60 forward primers for TCR Vbeta segments and 13 reverse primers for TCR Jbeta segments was used in the multiplex PCR. A multiplex PCR assay on genomic DNA amplified the CDR3 region of rearranged TCR beta genes. On the Illumina HiSeq System, the amplified TCR beta libraries were sequenced as 87-base-pair reads. As for the original processing: In a later analysis, 80 million or so unique TCR beta chains were counted across the 690 or so repertoires, and roughly 9.9 million of these chains were shared by at least two donors. Raw reads were error-corrected and collapsed into unique sequences by a nearest-neighbor algorithm in which closely related sequences were merged to remove PCR and sequencing errors. CDR3 sequences were aligned to IMGT reference sequences to assign V, D and J gene segments. For a sequence to be retained, a match of at least six nucleotides to both a V gene segment and a J gene segment was required. A rearrangement was called productive if the CDR3 had no stop codons and remained in frame with V and J, and every other rearrangement was called non-productive. CDR3 was defined by IMGT convention, running from the second conserved V-encoded cysteine to the conserved J-encoded phenylalanine. Sequences without an unambiguous match to a single V gene segment were excluded from the earlier analysis of 500 to 700 of the donors. An earlier analysis of roughly 590 of the donors called V segments functional above 56.7% productive rearrangements and segregating when the between-donor standard deviation exceeded 5%. A statistical classification framework was built to diagnose cytomegalovirus status from the catalog of TCR beta chain sequences. In a later analysis, TCR nucleotide sequences were compared against IMGT/GENE-DB human TR gene sequences so that V and J genes could be assigned. A later analysis assigned CDR3 sequences and most-parsimonious VDJ recombination scenarios with the TCRdist pipeline. In a later analysis, each TCR beta chain was defined by its CDR3 amino acid sequence together with its V-gene family, and reads without a unique V-gene family were excluded. A later analysis removed 500 to 600 highly shared, low-generation-probability nucleotide sequences to deal with suspected cross-contamination and a sequencing artifact. A later analysis calculated a clonal expansion index for each public chain from normalized within-repertoire ranks of inferred template counts. In a later analysis, generation probabilities were computed using a VDJ recombination model fitted to out-of-frame rearrangements, and the results were checked against IGoR. Hypergeometric tests were used in a later analysis to score TCR-TCR, TCR-HLA and TCR-CMV co-occurrence, with a repertoire-size bias correction applied to the TCR pairs. A later analysis estimated false discovery rates by permuting HLA or CMV assignments 20 times. A later analysis grouped co-occurring TCRs with DBSCAN, adding TCRdist sequence similarity when clustering within HLA-allele-positive subsets. For co-occurrence clustering, repertoires with fewer than 30,000 or more than 120,000 public chains were excluded, along with four or five repertoires with anomalous nucleotide sharing. TCRdb took over this immuneACCESS table, retaining in-frame rearrangements with V and J assigned. Such tables are incomplete; in checked studies, under half of the missing clones stem from an unresolved V gene, and the remainder is unexplained. V and J calls plus clone size are reproduced from that table; the DNA served to infer D and trimming. The sample profile shows approximately 140,000 clones; 70% to 80% of them were found once. 1.5% to 2% of the sample is in the top ten clones.

The cohort comprised some 730 healthy bone marrow donors. Cohort members were all nominally healthy when sampled, although unrecorded immune exposures were likely present. The donor tested CMV seronegative and was one of the 352 seronegative cohort members. Each donor provided a peripheral blood sample, and peripheral blood mononuclear cells were used for TCR beta sequencing. Genomic DNA was extracted from the blood cell samples with the Qiagen DNeasy Blood Extraction Kit. This sequence uses TRBV5-6 and TRBJ2-1; TRBD2 lines up with 7 middle nucleotides. The clonotype originates from a female donor in good health and CMV-seronegative. Sequencing used PBMCs. CDR3 sequence: CASSLTERDSRNEQFF. The DNA is as follows: TGTGCCAGCAGCTTGACTGAGCGGGATTCGAGGAATGAGCAGTTCTTC.